Listed below are T cell receptor beta chains from one sample, sequenced in a study of shared clonotypes between healthy human individuals. Generated by immunoSEQ multiplex PCR, the TCRdb table keeps only in-frame clones and is missing some. The sample has about 700,000 clones, under 95% seen once. The sequencing sample was made of naive CD8+ T cells sorted from blood. Receptors were obtained from a young man in good health. Both conserved end residues are part of each CDR3. D genes are given only for firm matches. Clone size is given for some rows only: seen once, a few or many times, or a class if the clone is expanded.

NA	TRBV4-1	TRBJ2-7	NA	TGCGCCAGCAGCCAAGTTGCGGAGTCGACCTACGAGCAGTACTTC	CASSQVAESTYEQYF
NA	TRBV9	TRBJ1-3	NA	TGTGCCAGCAGCGGACGGGGGTTCGCGGACACCATATATTTT	CASSGRGFADTIYF
NA	TRBV10-2	TRBJ1-1	TRBD1	TGCGCCAGCAGAGGGACAGGGGGAGTGAACACTGAAGCTTTCTTT	CASRGTGGVNTEAFF
NA	TRBV18	TRBJ1-1	TRBD1	TGTGCCAGCTCACCACCATTCGGACAGGGTACTGAAGCTTTCTTT	CASSPPFGQGTEAFF
once	TRBV4-3	TRBJ2-1	TRBD2	TGCGCCAGCAGCCAATCCCCGGGACTAGCATCCTACAATGAGCAGTTCTTC	CASSQSPGLASYNEQFF
NA	TRBV18	TRBJ2-3	TRBD2	TGTGCCAGCTCACCCACGCCTAGCGGGAGTCGCGCAGATACGCAGTATTTT	CASSPTPSGSRADTQYF
NA	TRBV6-6	TRBJ2-2	TRBD2	TGTGCCAGCAGTTACTCTCCTAGCGGGAACACCGGGGAGCTGTTTTTT	CASSYSPSGNTGELFF
NA	TRBV29-1	TRBJ2-7	TRBD1	TGCAGCGTGTTCGAGGGGGCGATCTCCTACGAGCAGTACTTC	CSVFEGAISYEQYF
once	TRBV15	TRBJ2-7	TRBD2	TGTGCCACCAGCAGAGATCCGCCAACAGTAGTAGCGGGGATGTACGAGCAGTACTTC	CATSRDPPTVVAGMYEQYF
NA	TRBV4-1	TRBJ2-1	NA	TGCGCCAGCAGCCAAGCCCCGGGTGGCGGGGCCTACAATGAGCAGTTCTTC	CASSQAPGGGAYNEQFF
NA	TRBV18	TRBJ2-5	NA	TGTGCCAGCTCACCTTCCTTCGGGGGAGAGACCCAGTACTTC	CASSPSFGGETQYF
NA	TRBV9	TRBJ2-5	NA	TGTGCCAGCAGCCTACCAGGGGCGGGAGATCGAGAGACCCAGTACTTC	CASSLPGAGDRETQYF
many	TRBV6-1	TRBJ2-1	NA	TGTGCCAGCAGTGAAGGGGACCGGTACAATGAGCAGTTCTTC	CASSEGDRYNEQFF
NA	TRBV6-6	TRBJ2-2	NA	TGTGCCACCCTCCTGGGGGTTGGGGAGCTGTTTTTT	CATLLGVGELFF